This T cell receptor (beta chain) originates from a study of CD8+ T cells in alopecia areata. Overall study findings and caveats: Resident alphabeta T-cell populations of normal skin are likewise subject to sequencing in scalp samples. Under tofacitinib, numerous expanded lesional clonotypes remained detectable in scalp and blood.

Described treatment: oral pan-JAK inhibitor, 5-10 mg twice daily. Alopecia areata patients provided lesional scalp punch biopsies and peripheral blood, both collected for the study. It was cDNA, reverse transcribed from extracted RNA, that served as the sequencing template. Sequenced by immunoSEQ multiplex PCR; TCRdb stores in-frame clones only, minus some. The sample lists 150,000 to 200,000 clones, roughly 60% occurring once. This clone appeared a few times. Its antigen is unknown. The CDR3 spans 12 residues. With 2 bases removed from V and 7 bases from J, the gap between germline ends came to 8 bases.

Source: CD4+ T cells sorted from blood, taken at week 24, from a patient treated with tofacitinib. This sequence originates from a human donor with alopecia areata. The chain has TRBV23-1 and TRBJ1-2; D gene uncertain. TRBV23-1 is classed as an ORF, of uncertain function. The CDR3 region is CASSQKIGGYTF. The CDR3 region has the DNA TGCGCCAGCAGTCAAAAAATAGGTGGCTACACCTTC.